This entry lists 20 T cell receptor beta chains sequenced from one sample in a study of T cells expressing NK-cell markers. For each CDR3 protein, TCRdb gives one entry from its re-call of the 5' RACE reads, without DNA. This listing includes approximately 150,000 distinct CDR3 sequences. Sequenced input: blood T cells: a sorted CD56 or NKG2C T cell subset, CD4+ or CD8+ T cells, or bulk PBMC T cells (not recorded which). The receptors come from a man aged 18 to 30 in good health.

The chain recombines TRBV11-3 with TRBJ2-3; the D call of TRBD1 rests on TCRdb alone, since no DNA is present to check it. Germline lookup yields CDR1 SGHNT and CDR2 YENEEA. The CDR3 has 13 amino acids. CDR3: CASSSGTADTQYF.

This chain's CDR3 is CASRIAGGPTDTQYF. V usage is TRBV27 and J usage is TRBJ2-3; the D call of TRBD2 rests on TCRdb alone, since no DNA is present to check it. Germline assignment: CDR1 MNHEY and CDR2 SMNVEV (reference sequence). The CDR3 length is 15 residues.

The chain carries TRBV5-1 and TRBJ2-2; TCRdb lists TRBD2, though no DNA is available to test this call. The CDR3 has 16 residues. Germline V gene data show CDR1 as SGHRS and CDR2 as YFSETQ. Here the CDR3 reads CASRMVAGENTGELFF.

This chain uses TRBV4-3 with TRBJ1-2. CDR3 length: 14 residues. CDR1 and CDR2 (germline): LGHNA, YSLEER. CDR3 residues: CASSQDGHSYGYTF.

This chain uses TRBV28 with TRBJ1-1; TCRdb's D call, TRBD1, is unchecked because there is no DNA. There are 15 residues in the CDR3. Germline-derived CDR1 and CDR2 are MDHEN and SYDVKM. CDR3 residues: CASSFPPLGETEAFF.

The chain recombines TRBV19 with TRBJ2-1. Germline values: CDR1 LNHDA, CDR2 SQIVND (reference sequence). The CDR3 consists of 11 residues. The CDR3 is CASRRGNEQFF.

The chain joins TRBV6-2 or TRBV6-3 to TRBJ2-7; the D call from TCRdb, TRBD2, cannot be confirmed without DNA. CDR3 length equals 15 residues. CDR1 and CDR2 (germline): MNHEY, SVGEGT. CDR3 region: CASSYPREYIYEQYF.

This chain uses TRBV19 with TRBJ2-5. Per germline, CDR1 LNHDA and CDR2 SQIVND (reference sequence). The CDR3 runs 14 residues. CDR3 in amino acids: CASNARSSLETQYF.

CDR3 sequence reads: CASSHVERESLGVQETQYF. This sequence joins TRBV7-8 and TRBJ2-5; TCRdb proposes TRBD2, but this gene call is untestable without DNA. The CDR3 extends over 19 amino acids. Germline V CDR1 and CDR2: SGHVS, FQNEAQ.

The V and J genes are TRBV19 and TRBJ2-7; as DNA is missing, the TRBD1 call by TCRdb cannot be tested. Per germline, CDR1 LNHDA and CDR2 SQIVND (reference sequence). The CDR3 contains 13 residues. The CDR3 here is CASSPGTAYEQYF. The whole variable domain, filled in from reference TRBV19 and TRBJ2-7, reads DGGITQSPKYLFRKEGQNVTLSCEQNLNHDAMYWYRQDPGQGLRLIYYSQIVNDFQKGDIAEGYSVSREKKESFPLTVTSAQKNPTAFYLCASSPGTAYEQYFGPGTRLTVT.

This CDR3 is CASSQDGDRGLKEQFF. The chain has TRBV4-3 and TRBJ2-1; TCRdb designates TRBD1, a call that cannot be tested without DNA. CDR1 and CDR2 from the germline V gene are LGHNA and YSLEER. CDR3 length: 16 amino acids.

V and J are TRBV12-3 or TRBV12-4 and TRBJ1-2. The CDR3 spans 16 residues. The CDR3 protein is CASTGLPGPNNYGYTF.

The chain links TRBV11-3 to TRBJ1-1. The CDR3 has 16 amino acids. Germline CDR1 reads SGHNT; CDR2 reads YENEEA. The CDR3 sequence: CASSLEDPEMNTEAFF.

The chain recombines TRBV5-1 with TRBJ2-5; TCRdb designates TRBD1, a call that cannot be tested without DNA. CDR3 size: 16 residues. CDR1 SGHRS and CDR2 YFSETQ come from the germline V gene. The CDR3 is CASSSENDRVFATQYF.

The CDR3 is CASSLEVKDRIRGYTF. J is TRBJ1-2 and V is TRBV7-2; TCRdb picks TRBD1, but there is no DNA to check that call. CDR1 is SGHTA, CDR2 FQGNSA, per germline. The CDR3 spans 16 residues.

J is TRBJ2-7 and V is TRBV2; TCRdb's D call, TRBD1, is unchecked because there is no DNA. CDR1 and CDR2 (germline): SNHLY, FYNNEI. This CDR3 region has 14 residues. CDR3: CASDSGGAVYEQYF.

V is TRBV6-1 and J is TRBJ2-1; TCRdb's D call, TRBD2, is unchecked because there is no DNA. CDR3 length equals 16 residues. CDR1 MNHNS and CDR2 SASEGT come from the germline V gene. CDR3 sequence reads: CASSDYLASAYNEQFF.

This chain uses TRBV7-6 with TRBJ2-1; the D call of TRBD2 rests on TCRdb alone, since no DNA is present to check it. Germline CDR1 and CDR2: SGHVS and FNYEAQ. The CDR3 totals 15 residues. The CDR3 reads CASSLSSGSRNEQFF.

The chain uses TRBV19 and TRBJ2-3; TCRdb's D call, TRBD1, is unchecked because there is no DNA. Germline V gene lookup returns CDR1 LNHDA and CDR2 SQIVND (reference sequence). The CDR3 totals 15 residues. The chain's CDR3 is CASSTGTSSTDTQYF.

The chain joins TRBV10-3 to TRBJ2-7; TCRdb gives TRBD2 as the D gene, but with no DNA this cannot be confirmed. CDR3 length: 13 residues. The germline gives CDR1 ENHRY, CDR2 SYGVKD. The chain's CDR3 is CAISEEERPEQYF.